The 19 T cell receptor beta chains in this list originate from one sample, sequenced in a study of CD8 T cells in ankylosing spondylitis. TCRdb passed the 5' RACE reads through MiXCR, listing each CDR3 protein once. The sample holds around 300,000 distinct CDR3 sequences, approximately 15% seen once. The sequencing sample was made of blood, either unsorted or a sorted T cell fraction (not recorded which). Source of these receptors: a male donor with ankylosing spondylitis or in good health (not recorded which).

The chain employs TRBV20-1 and TRBJ2-7; 7 bases line up with TRBD2. CDR3 length: 12 residues. The V gene end was trimmed by 8 bases and the J gene end by 2 bases; junction bases not matched to a gene: 6. Germline V gene data show CDR1 as DFQATT and CDR2 as SNEGSKA (reference sequence). The CDR3 protein is CSLMGRAYEQYF. CDR3 bases: TGCAGTCTCATGGGGAGGGCCTACGAGCAGTACTTC.

This clonotype was counted a few times. The V and J genes are TRBV3-1 and TRBJ2-7; tentative D call: TRBD1 (6 bases). Germline CDR1 and CDR2: LGHDT and YNNKEL (reference sequence). This CDR3 is built from 13 residues. The ends were cut back, 4 bases at V and 6 bases at J, with 13 bases in the middle. CDR3 in DNA: TGTGCCAGCAGCCCAGGGGCACCTAGCGAGCAGTACTTC. Translating gives CASSPGAPSEQYF.

With regard to this clonotype: The junction departs from germline at one end; a sequencing error may be responsible. The chain uses TRBV30 and TRBJ2-1; 7 positions match TRBD2. The CDR3 has 16 amino acids. Germline loops: CDR1 GTSNPN, CDR2 SVGIG (reference sequence). The CDR3 coding sequence is TGTGCCAGGAGTGCAGGACTAGGCCCAAACTACAATGAGCAGTTCTTC. As protein: CARSAGLGPNYNEQFF. Combining the CDR3 with reference TRBV30 and TRBJ2-1 gives the whole variable domain SQTIHQWPATLVQPVGSPLSLECTVEGTSNPNLYWYRQAAGRGLQLLFYSVGIGQISSEVPQNLSASRPQDRQFILSSKKLLLSDSGFYLCARSAGLGPNYNEQFFGPGTRLTVL.

V usage is TRBV3-1 and J usage is TRBJ2-1, with D unresolved. CDR1 is LGHDT and CDR2 is YNNKEL in the germline V gene (reference sequence). The CDR3 spans 15 residues. Trimming left V 3 bases short and J 10 bases short, with 19 bases between. Here the CDR3 reads CASSQPDPWNQEQFF. For the CDR3, the DNA is TGTGCCAGCAGCCAGCCGGACCCTTGGAACCAGGAGCAGTTCTTC.

The J gene is TRBJ2-7, the V gene TRBV5-1; D is possibly TRBD1 (5 bases). Deletions cut 6 bases from V and 0 bases from J, with 19 bases between. The CDR3 totals 16 residues. Germline V CDR1 and CDR2: SGHRS, YFSETQ. CDR3 sequence reads: CASTHRQSQSSYEQYF. CDR3 nucleotides: TGCGCCAGCACGCACCGACAGAGCCAAAGCTCCTACGAGCAGTACTTC.

The chain recombines TRBV12-3 or TRBV12-4 with TRBJ2-1; 9 bases fit TRBD2. The CDR3 is 18 amino acids. V was clipped by 7 bases and J by 0 bases; unmatched bases: 13. CDR3 residues: CASTLASGTYSSYNEQFF. The CDR3 DNA sequence: TGTGCCAGCACCCTCGCTAGCGGGACTTATAGCTCCTACAATGAGCAGTTCTTC.

A few counts support this clonotype. This rearrangement joins TRBV14 to TRBJ1-4, with D uncertain. CDR1 and CDR2 from the germline V gene are SGHDN and FVKESK. Trimming left V 5 bases short and J 0 bases short, with 10 bases between. The CDR3 sequence is 15 residues long. For the CDR3, the DNA is TGTGCCAGCAGCGCCCGGACGGCAACTAATGAAAAACTGTTTTTT. Translation gives CASSARTATNEKLFF.

This clonotype was counted ten times or more. V is TRBV19 and J is TRBJ2-7, with D tentatively TRBD1 (6 bases). The CDR3 has 18 residues. Germline-derived CDR1 and CDR2 are LNHDA and SQIVND (reference sequence). The V and J ends lost 0 bases and 3 bases respectively, with 21 bases between them. The CDR3 here is CASSIDFGPTGNGYEQYF. CDR3 sequence (DNA): TGTGCCAGTAGTATAGATTTCGGGCCTACAGGGAACGGCTACGAGCAGTACTTC.

The CDR3 region is CASTPLGGSYNEQFF. The CDR3 DNA reads TGTGCCAGCACTCCCTTGGGGGGATCCTACAATGAGCAGTTCTTC. The chain combines TRBV6-1 with TRBJ2-1, with D tentatively TRBD2 (6 bases). The CDR3 sequence is 15 residues long. Trimming removed 7 bases at V and 1 base at J, with 14 bases between. Germline CDR1 is MNHNS and CDR2 is SASEGT.

This clonotype turned up a few times. This sequence joins TRBV2 and TRBJ2-4; D is uncertain. The CDR3 runs 12 residues. CDR1 SNHLY and CDR2 FYNNEI come from the germline V gene. V was shortened by 2 bases and J by 4 bases, with 3 bases between the two germline ends. The DNA of the CDR3 is TGTGCCAGCAGTGAACAGAAAAACATTCAGTACTTC. Its translation: CASSEQKNIQYF.

Many counts were recorded for this clonotype. V usage is TRBV12-3 or TRBV12-4 and J usage is TRBJ1-5, with 7 nucleotides matching TRBD1. There are 15 residues in the CDR3. V dropped 5 bases and J dropped 7; count of bases not matched to a gene: 11. The CDR3: CASSGWEGAKQPQHF. The DNA of the CDR3 is TGTGCCAGCAGTGGGTGGGAGGGGGCGAAGCAGCCCCAGCATTTT.

This clonotype was picked up many times. This CDR3 reads CASSSASGSSPLHF. DNA for the CDR3: TGTGCCAGCAGTTCGGCGTCAGGTAGTTCACCCCTCCACTTT. This chain connects TRBV12-3 or TRBV12-4 to TRBJ1-6, with D hard to call. The CDR3 is made up of 14 amino acids. Deletions cut 4 bases from V and 9 bases from J, with 13 bases between.

The chain employs TRBV6-5 and TRBJ2-1, with TRBD2 matching over 13 bases. Germline CDR1 MNHEY, CDR2 SVGAGI. This CDR3 is 17 amino acids long. Trimming cost V 2 bases and J 6 bases; bases outside gene matches: 7. The CDR3 region is CASSYPGTSGTSNEQFF. The CDR3 DNA reads as TGTGCCAGCAGTTACCCGGGGACTAGCGGGACCTCCAATGAGCAGTTCTTC.

J is TRBJ1-1 and V is TRBV20-1; D not resolved. The V end lost 5 bases, the J end lost 1 base, and 11 bases lay between the germline ends. The CDR3 spans 13 residues. Germline V gene data show CDR1 as DFQATT and CDR2 as SNEGSKA (reference sequence). CDR3 nucleotides: TGCAGTGCTCCTGTGGCCAAGAACACTGAAGCTTTCTTT. Translated, it gives CSAPVAKNTEAFF.

This clonotype was counted a few times. The V call is TRBV10-2, the J call TRBJ2-7, with 10 bases aligning to TRBD2. Germline CDR1 is WSHSY and CDR2 is SAAADI. CDR3 size: 16 residues. V lost 5 bases to trimming and J lost 3 bases; unmatched junction nucleotides: 10. The CDR3, as DNA: TGCGCCAGCAGTAGCCCCCAGCGGGGGGGGGTCTACGAGCAGTACTTC. Encoded protein: CASSSPQRGGVYEQYF.

This chain connects TRBV20-1 to TRBJ2-1; 7 bases agree with TRBD1. CDR1 is DFQATT, CDR2 SNEGSKA, per germline (reference sequence). Trimming at V came to 5 bases and at J to 0 bases, leaving 7 bases not matched to a gene. The CDR3 has 15 amino acids. The CDR3 loop reads CSAPGQASSYNEQFF. The CDR3 nucleotides are TGCAGTGCTCCCGGACAGGCCAGCTCCTACAATGAGCAGTTCTTC.

CDR3 in amino acids: CASSEPGLETQYF. The CDR3 region has the DNA TGCGCCAGCAGTGAGCCAGGGCTGGAGACCCAGTACTTC. The genes are TRBV10-1 and TRBJ2-5; perhaps TRBD1 as D (5 bases). V was shortened by 2 bases and J by 5 bases, with 9 bases between the two germline ends. Per germline, CDR1 WNHNN and CDR2 SYGVQD (reference sequence). The CDR3 has 13 residues.

V and J are TRBV5-4 and TRBJ2-3; 9 bases match TRBD1. Germline V gene sequence: CDR1 SGHNT, CDR2 YYREEE (reference sequence). CDR3 length: 14 amino acids. The V segment lost 1 base and the J segment 5 bases; nucleotides outside the gene matches: 2. CDR3 DNA sequence: TGTGCCAGCAGCTTGCGACAGGGGGGAGATACGCAGTATTTT. Translation: CASSLRQGGDTQYF. The full variable domain, completed using reference TRBV5-4 and TRBJ2-3, is ETGVTQSPTHLIKTRGQQVTLRCSSQSGHNTVSWYQQALGQGPQFIFQYYREEENGRGNFPPRFSGLQFPNYSSELNVNALELDDSALYLCASSLRQGGDTQYFGPGTRLTVL.

The sample holds a few counts of this clonotype. This chain uses TRBV9 with TRBJ2-2; D possibly corresponds to TRBD2 (6 bases). CDR3 length: 15 amino acids. V was cut by 4 bases and J by 3 bases, with 13 bases left in between. Germline lookup yields CDR1 SGDLS and CDR2 YYNGEE. The CDR3 DNA is TGTGCCAGCAGCCAATCAGGGAGGCACACCGGGGAGCTGTTTTTT. Translated, it gives CASSQSGRHTGELFF.